This entry concerns a single T cell receptor (beta chain). Its antigen is still unknown. Template switching added a universal primer site, and cDNA bore unique molecular identifiers. TCRdb reprocessed the 5' RACE reads with MiXCR, giving one entry per CDR3 protein. The sample yields 1.5 million or so distinct CDR3 sequences, 32% seen once. Trimming shortened V by 1 base and J by 3 bases, and 3 bases separated the two germline ends. Germline values: CDR1 SGHDN, CDR2 FVKESK. The CDR3 extends over 13 amino acids. This record belongs to a study of identical twins. Study outcomes and limitations: Reduced insertions were recorded for abundant cord blood beta clonotypes, with no such pattern in memory repertoires. Twins' excess sharing was less marked for out-of-frame beta sequences.

No donor was unhealthy or non-Caucasian. Sequencing was carried out using cord blood. This clonotype was sampled from a newborn girl in good health. This chain links TRBV14 with TRBJ2-2, with D uncertain. DNA for the CDR3: TGTGCCAGCAGCCAAGCGTACACCGGGGAGCTGTTTTTT. Translated: CASSQAYTGELFF.